A selection of T cell receptor beta chains follows, all from one sample in a study of T cell repertoires in cytomegalovirus infection. Which antigens these TCRs recognize remains unknown. A single record per CDR3 protein comes from TCRdb applying MiXCR to the reads. There are about 330,000 distinct CDR3 sequences in the sample; about 35% occur only once, and approximately 13% lies in the top ten. Sample: cultured PBMCs, taken from culture after CMV antigen stimulation. Receptors were obtained from a human donor in good health (CMV status not recorded). Some clones in this sample may be carry-over from other donors' samples. Both conserved end residues are part of each CDR3. The D gene is left open where the match is weak. Part of the rows lack a size; the others show once, few, many or a class for expanded clones.

>TRBV6-2/TRBV6-3|NA|TRBJ2-7|few
TGTGCCAGCAGACCCTCAGGGAGGCAAGAGCAGTACTTC
CASRPSGRQEQYF
>TRBV7-2|NA|TRBJ2-3|few
TGTGCCAGCAGCTCCTGGACAGATACGCAGTATTTT
CASSSWTDTQYF
>TRBV4-3|TRBD2|TRBJ2-3|few
TGTGCCAGCAGCCAAGGACTAGCGGGAGGCACAGATACGCAGTATTTT
CASSQGLAGGTDTQYF
>TRBV12-3/TRBV12-4|TRBD1|TRBJ1-1|NA
TGTGCCAGCAGTGTCCGGGACAGTGAAGCTTTCTTT
CASSVRDSEAFF
>TRBV19|NA|TRBJ2-1|few
TGTGCCAGTAGCATCCTACTATCCTGGGCCGGGGCCACCCAGAATGAGCAGTTCTTC
CASSILLSWAGATQNEQFF
>TRBV27|NA|TRBJ2-1|few
TGTGCCAGCAGTTTCCGTATAGGGTACAATGAGCAGTTCTTC
CASSFRIGYNEQFF
>TRBV27|TRBD1|TRBJ1-5|NA
TGTGCCAGCAGTGGGGCAGGGGGCTTCCAGCCCCAGCATTTT
CASSGAGGFQPQHF
>TRBV20-1|NA|TRBJ2-7|NA
TGCAGTGCTGACAGGTACCTCTCCTACGAGCAGTACTTC
CSADRYLSYEQYF
>TRBV24-1|TRBD2|TRBJ2-3|NA
TGTGCCACCAGTGATCCCGGAGCGGGGTCAGATACGCAGTATTTT
CATSDPGAGSDTQYF
>TRBV11-2|NA|TRBJ2-7|once
TGTGCCATAAGTCGGAGTTCCTACGAGCAGTACTTC
CAISRSSYEQYF
>TRBV6-6|NA|TRBJ1-1|NA
TGTGCCAGCAGTTACGACCCCAAGGGGACTGAAGCTTTCTTT
CASSYDPKGTEAFF
>TRBV7-3|NA|TRBJ2-2|NA
TGTGCCAGCAGCAAAGAGACCGGGGAGCTGTTTTTT
CASSKETGELFF
>TRBV10-3|NA|TRBJ2-1|few
TGTGCCATCAAGCGGAGTGGCGATGAGCAGTTCTTC
CAIKRSGDEQFF
>TRBV6-5|TRBD1|TRBJ1-6|NA
TGTGCCAGCAGATCTGACAGGGGGCTCAATTCACCCCTCCACTTT
CASRSDRGLNSPLHF
>TRBV12-5|NA|TRBJ2-3|NA
TGTGCTAGTGGTTTAGCAGCGGATACGCAGTATTTT
CASGLAADTQYF
>TRBV6-5|NA|TRBJ2-3|NA
TGTGCCAGCAGTTATGGGCTAGGAGTTTCGACAGATACGCAGTATTTT
CASSYGLGVSTDTQYF
>TRBV12-3/TRBV12-4|NA|TRBJ1-5|few
TGTGCCAGCAGACAGAATACAGGGTTCAATCAGCCCCAGCATTTT
CASRQNTGFNQPQHF
>TRBV28|NA|TRBJ1-2|NA
TGTGCCAGCAGTTTAGCGGCAGACATAGGGGACTATGGCTACACCTTC
CASSLAADIGDYGYTF
>TRBV19|NA|TRBJ2-1|NA
TGTGCCAGCGGTGATCAATCCCAGGGCTACAATGAGCAGTTCTTC
CASGDQSQGYNEQFF
>TRBV7-8|TRBD2|TRBJ2-2|NA
TGTGCCAGCAGCCGAAGGACTAGCGGGGGACCCGGGGAGCTGTTTTTT
CASSRRTSGGPGELFF
>TRBV12-5|NA|TRBJ2-4|few
TGTGCTAGTGGTTTGGCACTTCACAGGGATTTAAGGATTCAGTACTTC
CASGLALHRDLRIQYF
>TRBV11-2|NA|TRBJ2-3|NA
TGTGCCAGCAGCCTAAGAGAGGTTTGGACAGATACGCAGTATTTT
CASSLREVWTDTQYF
>TRBV5-8|NA|TRBJ1-6|once
TGTGCCAGCAGCTTGCGCGAGCAATCACCCCTCCACTTT
CASSLREQSPLHF
>TRBV4-1|NA|TRBJ2-4|NA
TGCGCCAGCAGCCAACGGACGGATAATCTAGCCAAAAACATTCAGTACTTC
CASSQRTDNLAKNIQYF
>TRBV27|TRBD1|TRBJ1-6|NA
TGTGCCAGCAGGACAGGGAAGCTTAGCTCCTATAATTCACCCCTCCACTTT
CASRTGKLSSYNSPLHF
>TRBV20-1|NA|TRBJ1-5|NA
TGCAGTGCAAGAGAGGTGGCAGGGAGTCAGCCCCAGCATTTT
CSAREVAGSQPQHF
>TRBV7-2|NA|TRBJ2-5|NA
TGTGCCAGCCTAGACAGGAGTCGAGAGACCCAGTACTTC
CASLDRSRETQYF
>TRBV7-8|NA|TRBJ1-1|few
TGTGCCAGCAGCTCACACGGACGGATAATGAACACTGAAGCTTTCTTT
CASSSHGRIMNTEAFF